This T cell receptor beta chain was obtained from a study of cytomegalovirus exposure and HLA in healthy donors. The study, taken as a whole, reports: Cytomegalovirus association was assigned to 150 to 200 TCR beta chains.

In the case of this clone: As yet, its antigen is unknown.

PCR employed 60 Vbeta and 13 Jbeta primers. TCRdb keeps only in-frame clones here, not all; method: immunoSEQ multiplex PCR. The sample has approximately 58,000 clones, around 83% seen once. The length of the CDR3 is 16 residues. Germline V gene data show CDR1 as LNHDA and CDR2 as SQIVND (reference sequence). Trimming took off 3 bases at V and 1 base at J, with 13 bases between the two ends. Sequencing input: PBMCs. This chain uses TRBV19 with TRBJ1-3; TRBD1 might be the D (5 bases). This sequence was found in a man aged 25-45 years in good health and CMV-seronegative. DNA of the CDR3: TGTGCCAGTAGTATTCCAGGGTCTTGGTCTGGAAACACCATATATTTT. It translates to CASSIPGSWSGNTIYF.